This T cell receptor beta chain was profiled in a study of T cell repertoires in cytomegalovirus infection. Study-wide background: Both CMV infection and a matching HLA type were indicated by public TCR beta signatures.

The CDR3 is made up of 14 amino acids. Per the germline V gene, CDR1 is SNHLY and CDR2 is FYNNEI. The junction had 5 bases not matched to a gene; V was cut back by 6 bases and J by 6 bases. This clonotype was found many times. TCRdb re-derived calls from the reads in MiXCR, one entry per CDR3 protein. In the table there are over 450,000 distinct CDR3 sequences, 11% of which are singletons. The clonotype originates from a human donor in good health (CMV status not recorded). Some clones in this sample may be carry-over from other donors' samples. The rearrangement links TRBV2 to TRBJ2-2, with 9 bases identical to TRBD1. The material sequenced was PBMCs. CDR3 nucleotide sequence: TGTGCCAGCAGGGGGGACAGGGTTTCCGGGGAGCTGTTTTTT. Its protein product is CASRGDRVSGELFF.